Below are 10 T cell receptor beta chains sequenced from a single sample in a study of Ad26.COV2.S vaccination and SARS-CoV-2 variants. The repertoire was sequenced with immunoSEQ multiplex PCR; TCRdb's copy has only in-frame clones and lacks some. The sample has hundreds of thousands of clones; around 89% are singletons. As to treatment: some 19 received Ad26.COV2.S at low or high dose, single or two shots; 5 received placebo; per-sample allocation not given. Specimen acquisition occurred on day 63 following the initial vaccine or placebo injection. The source material was peripheral blood, sampled in a trial of Ad26.COV2.S vaccine versus placebo. These receptors were taken from a person aged 18-65 years who received the Ad26.COV2.S COVID-19 vaccine or a placebo.

The CDR3 nucleotides read TGTGCCAGCAGCACCCAGACAGTTAATAGCAATCAGCCCCAGCATTTT. Amino acid sequence: CASSTQTVNSNQPQHF. This sequence joins TRBV7-2 and TRBJ1-5; TRBD1 is a possible D gene (5 bases). Trimming left V 5 bases short and J 0 bases short, with 14 bases between. The germline V gene encodes CDR1 SGHTA and CDR2 FQGNSA. The CDR3 covers 16 residues. Using reference TRBV7-2 and TRBJ1-5 for the parts outside the CDR3, the full variable domain is GAGVSQSPSNKVTEKGKDVELRCDPISGHTALYWYRQSLGQGLEFLIYFQGNSAPDKSGLPSDRFSAERTGGSVSTLTIQRTQQEDSAVYLCASSTQTVNSNQPQHFGDGTRLSIL.

The V and J genes are TRBV3-1 (or the pseudogene TRBV3-2) and TRBJ1-1, with D uncertain. CDR3 length: 13 residues. V lost 4 bases and J lost 5, with 11 bases in between. Per germline, CDR1 LGHDT and CDR2 YNNKEL (reference sequence). The CDR3 region is CASSLSVVTEAFF. DNA of the CDR3: TGTGCCAGCAGCCTCTCGGTTGTTACTGAAGCTTTCTTT.

V usage is TRBV5-1 and J usage is TRBJ2-5, with a weak D call TRBD2 (5 bases). Per germline, CDR1 SGHRS and CDR2 YFSETQ. The V end was cut by 4 bases, the J end by 5 bases, with 18 bases between. This CDR3 is 15 amino acids long. CDR3 coding DNA: TGCGCCAGCAGCCCCGACCCGGGGAGTCTGGAGACCCAGTACTTC. The encoded protein is CASSPDPGSLETQYF. Supplemented by reference TRBV5-1 and TRBJ2-5, the full variable domain reads KAGVTQTPRYLIKTRGQQVTLSCSPISGHRSVSWYQQTPGQGLQFLFEYFSETQRNKGNFPGRFSGRQFSNSRSEMNVSTLELGDSALYLCASSPDPGSLETQYFGPGTRLLVL.

The genes are TRBV6-5 and TRBJ2-3; D gene unclear. The length of the CDR3 is 16 residues. The ends were cut back, 4 bases at V and 6 bases at J, with 20 bases in the middle. CDR1 is MNHEY, CDR2 SVGAGI, per germline. The CDR3 sequence is CASSSEGSRLGDTQYF. CDR3 in DNA: TGTGCCAGCAGTTCTGAAGGTAGCAGGTTGGGGGATACGCAGTATTTT.

This sequence joins TRBV24-1 and TRBJ2-1; 10 bases match TRBD2. Germline V gives CDR1 KGHDR, CDR2 SFDVKD. The CDR3 extends over 15 amino acids. V gave up 10 bases and J gave up 7 bases; unmatched junction bases: 12. The DNA of the CDR3 is TGTGCCACTTCGGGGAGCGGGGGGGCGTGGAATGAGCAGTTCTTC. The encoded protein is CATSGSGGAWNEQFF.

This clone is medium-sized by share. The V call is TRBV21-1, the J call TRBJ1-3. TRBV21-1 is noted as a pseudogene. This CDR3 has 16 residues. CDR3: CASSKLRQASGNTIYF. The CDR3 bases are TGTGCCAGCAGCAAATTGCGGCAGGCCTCTGGAAACACCATATATTTT.

Comment on this clone: Additional DNA sequences in this sample encode the identical CDR3. The chain recombines TRBV11-2 with TRBJ1-1; D not resolved. CDR1 is SGHAT, CDR2 FQNNGV, per germline. V was clipped by 5 bases and J by 0 bases, with 7 bases between them. This CDR3 region has 13 residues. The chain's CDR3 is CASSAGMNTEAFF. CDR3 coding DNA: TGTGCCAGCAGCGCCGGCATGAACACTGAAGCTTTCTTT. The full variable domain, completed using reference TRBV11-2 and TRBJ1-1, is EAGVAQSPRYKIIEKRQSVAFWCNPISGHATLYWYQQILGQGPKLLIQFQNNGVVDDSQLPKDRFSAERLKGVDSTLKIQPAKLEDSAVYLCASSAGMNTEAFFGQGTRLTVV.

This clone was recorded once. The genes are TRBV7-9 and TRBJ2-5; TRBD1 aligns across 7 bases. J lost 5 bases, V lost 1 base, and 13 bases had no gene match. In germline, CDR1 is SEHNR, CDR2 FQNEAQ (reference sequence). The CDR3 covers 17 residues. The CDR3 DNA is TGTGCCAGCAGCTTAGACCTGGGGAAGAGGACAGGCGAGACCCAGTACTTC. This codes for CASSLDLGKRTGETQYF.

The count of this clone is one. V is TRBV27 and J is TRBJ2-7; D might be TRBD1 (5 bases). The CDR3 has 11 residues. V was shortened by 4 bases and J by 12 bases, with 13 bases between the two germline ends. Germline V CDR1 and CDR2: MNHEY, SMNVEV (reference sequence). The CDR3 bases are TGTGCCAGCAGTTCCCAGGGCTCTTTGTACTTC. Translating it yields CASSSQGSLYF.

The chain joins TRBV30 to TRBJ2-3; perhaps D is TRBD1 or TRBD2 (5 bases each). This CDR3 has 13 amino acids. Germline V lookup: CDR1 GTSNPN, CDR2 SVGIG (reference sequence). Trimming left V 5 bases short and J 3 bases short, with 12 bases between. The CDR3 DNA sequence: TGTGCCTGGGGGGGAGCAAGAACAGATACGCAGTATTTT. This encodes CAWGGARTDTQYF. Filled out from reference TRBV30 and TRBJ2-3, the complete variable domain reads SQTIHQWPATLVQPVGSPLSLECTVEGTSNPNLYWYRQAAGRGLQLLFYSVGIGQISSEVPQNLSASRPQDRQFILSSKKLLLSDSGFYLCAWGGARTDTQYFGPGTRLTVL.